Below, one T cell receptor beta chain is given with its context. Its target is not known. This CDR3 comprises 16 residues. Trimming took off 2 bases at V and 2 bases at J, with 10 bases between the two ends. Germline V gives CDR1 LNHDA, CDR2 SQIVND (reference sequence). The sample is drawn from a study of T cell responses to AZD1222 COVID-19 vaccine. Findings and caveats of the study: Possibly, clonal diversity was underestimated; donors were largely white British and included more females.

Assay used: immunoSEQ multiplex PCR; TCRdb lists only in-frame clones, some missing. This sample has around 270,000 clones; about 94% occur once, and the top ten carry 0.55%. The V call is TRBV19, the J call TRBJ2-6, with no clear D. The TCR sequence derives from an adult who received the AZD1222 COVID-19 vaccine. Sequencing used peripheral blood, obtained 28 days after the second AZD1222 dose. Written as DNA, the CDR3 is TGTGCCAGTAGTATATCAGCAACCACTGGGGCCAACGTCCTGACTTTC. It is translated as CASSISATTGANVLTF.